Listed below are T cell receptor beta chains from one sample, sequenced in a study of OX40 agonist ivuxolimab in advanced cancers. Using immunoSEQ multiplex PCR, the repertoire was profiled, and TCRdb retains in-frame clones only, with some absent. The table shows tens of thousands of clones, with roughly 87% occurring only once. The starting material was CD4+ or CD8+ T cells sorted from blood, obtained in a trial of the OX40 agonist ivuxolimab. These TCRs come from an adult with an advanced solid tumor such as melanoma, head and neck, liver or kidney cancer. CDR3s include the opening cysteine and the closing phenylalanine or tryptophan. D genes are given only for firm matches. A row's size may be missing; if present it is once, few, many or a size class.

d_call	v_call	clone_size	j_call	cdr3_nt	cdr3_aa
NA	TRBV7-2	NA	TRBJ1-2	TGTGCCAGCAGCTTATCCCCTGGCGGAAGCGATGGCTACACCTTC	CASSLSPGGSDGYTF
TRBD1	TRBV2	NA	TRBJ1-4	TGTGCCAGCAGACTCGGGACAGTCAATGAAAAACTGTTTTTT	CASRLGTVNEKLFF
NA	TRBV5-5	few	TRBJ2-6	TGTGCCAGCAGCCGGGAACACTCAGCTGGGGCCAACGTCCTGACTTTC	CASSREHSAGANVLTF
TRBD1	TRBV6-6	NA	TRBJ2-3	TGTGCCAGCAGTTACCCGGGACAGGATTCCACAGATACGCAGTATTTT	CASSYPGQDSTDTQYF
NA	TRBV6-5	NA	TRBJ1-2	TGTGCCAGCCATGGCGGGGAGGATCTCTATGGCTACACCTTC	CASHGGEDLYGYTF
TRBD1	TRBV18	NA	TRBJ1-1	TGTGCCAGCTCACCGGGACAGGGGTCCCTGAACACTGAAGCTTTCTTT	CASSPGQGSLNTEAFF
NA	TRBV14	NA	TRBJ2-1	TGTGCCAGCAGCCAGCTCGGGAGAGCCGCTTCCAATGAGCAGTTCTTC	CASSQLGRAASNEQFF
NA	TRBV19	once	TRBJ1-1	TGTGCCAGTAGGGCATTGAACACTGAAGCTTTCTTT	CASRALNTEAFF
TRBD1	TRBV7-8	NA	TRBJ2-1	TGTGCCAGCAGCTTGAGACAGGGGTACAATGAGCAGTTCTTC	CASSLRQGYNEQFF
NA	TRBV7-6	NA	TRBJ1-5	TGTGCCAGCAGCCAGAGGGGAGTCCAGCCCCAGCATTTT	CASSQRGVQPQHF
NA	TRBV28	NA	TRBJ1-1	TGTGCCAGCAAATACCCAGTGAACACTGAAGCTTTCTTT	CASKYPVNTEAFF
NA	TRBV20-1	once	TRBJ2-1	TGCAGTGCTAGAGATCCCAATGAGCAGTTCTTC	CSARDPNEQFF
NA	TRBV5-1	once	TRBJ1-5	TGCGCCAGCAGCCTCGACGGGGGGTCAGGACAGCCCCAGCATTTT	CASSLDGGSGQPQHF
NA	TRBV6-5	NA	TRBJ2-7	TGTGCCAGCAGCAGAGACACGGCGAGCTCCTACGAGCAGTACTTC	CASSRDTASSYEQYF
NA	TRBV4-1	NA	TRBJ1-2	TGCGCCAGCAGCCAACCCCGGCAGGGGTCGAGGTATGGCTACACCTTC	CASSQPRQGSRYGYTF
NA	TRBV19	NA	TRBJ2-7	TGTGCCAGTAGTATAGGCGGAGGAAGCTCCTACGAGCAGTACTTC	CASSIGGGSSYEQYF
TRBD2	TRBV5-1	NA	TRBJ2-7	TGCGCCAGCAGCCCGGGACTAGCGGGGGCCTCCTACGAGCAGTACTTC	CASSPGLAGASYEQYF
NA	TRBV28	NA	TRBJ2-7	TGTGCCAGCAGTTTCATCCGGGGACGGAGCTCCTACGAGCAGTACTTC	CASSFIRGRSSYEQYF
NA	TRBV5-4	once	TRBJ2-7	TGTGCCAGCAGCTCCGACCCGGGCTCCTACGAGCAGTACTTC	CASSSDPGSYEQYF
TRBD1	TRBV4-3	NA	TRBJ2-7	TGCGCCAGCAGCCACTGGGGCAGGGGGCGCGAGCAGTACTTC	CASSHWGRGREQYF
NA	TRBV5-4	few	TRBJ2-2	TGTGCCAGCAGCGTATTAGGGGAGAACACCGGGGAGCTGTTTTTT	CASSVLGENTGELFF
NA	TRBV7-9	once	TRBJ1-5	TGTGCCAGCAGTTCCGGGACGTGGATCAATCAGCCCCAGCATTTT	CASSSGTWINQPQHF
NA	TRBV29-1	NA	TRBJ1-3	TGCAGCGTTGGGGAGGACTCTGGAAACACCATATATTTT	CSVGEDSGNTIYF
NA	TRBV5-1	NA	TRBJ2-5	TGCGCCAGCAGCTCCGGGCGACCTCAAGAGACCCAGTACTTC	CASSSGRPQETQYF
NA	TRBV12-5	NA	TRBJ2-3	TGTGCTAGTGGTTTGTCACAGGCGGATACGCAGTATTTT	CASGLSQADTQYF
NA	TRBV27	NA	TRBJ2-1	TGTGCCAGCAGTCGCCCTAGGGGAGCCTACAATGAGCAGTTCTTC	CASSRPRGAYNEQFF
NA	TRBV5-1	once	TRBJ1-4	TGCGCCAGCAGTACGTATACGAATGAAAAACTGTTTTTT	CASSTYTNEKLFF
NA	TRBV7-8	NA	TRBJ1-2	TGTGCCAGCAGCTTAGCAGGGGGGGACTATGGCTACACCTTC	CASSLAGGDYGYTF
NA	TRBV18	NA	TRBJ1-2	TGTGCCAGCTCACCTACAGGTTCAAGTTTCTATGGCTACACCTTC	CASSPTGSSFYGYTF
NA	TRBV2	NA	TRBJ2-1	TGTGCCAGCAGAGTTAGCGGAAGTAGCTCCTACAATGAGCAGTTCTTC	CASRVSGSSSYNEQFF
NA	TRBV5-4	NA	TRBJ1-4	TGTGCCAGCAGCTCTTCAGTTGCAACTAATGAAAAACTGTTTTTT	CASSSSVATNEKLFF
NA	TRBV19	NA	TRBJ2-7	TGTGCCAGTAGCCGGGACGGGCGGACCTACGAGCAGTACTTC	CASSRDGRTYEQYF
NA	TRBV5-1	NA	TRBJ2-3	TGCGCCAGCAGCTTTTCGCGGAGCACAGATACGCAGTATTTT	CASSFSRSTDTQYF
NA	TRBV6-6	NA	TRBJ1-5	TGTGCCAGCAGAAAGACAGGAGATAGCAATCAGCCCCAGCATTTT	CASRKTGDSNQPQHF
TRBD1	TRBV10-1	NA	TRBJ1-1	TGCGCCAGCCCGGGGGACAGGGGGCAAGAGCGGAACACTGAAGCTTTCTTT	CASPGDRGQERNTEAFF